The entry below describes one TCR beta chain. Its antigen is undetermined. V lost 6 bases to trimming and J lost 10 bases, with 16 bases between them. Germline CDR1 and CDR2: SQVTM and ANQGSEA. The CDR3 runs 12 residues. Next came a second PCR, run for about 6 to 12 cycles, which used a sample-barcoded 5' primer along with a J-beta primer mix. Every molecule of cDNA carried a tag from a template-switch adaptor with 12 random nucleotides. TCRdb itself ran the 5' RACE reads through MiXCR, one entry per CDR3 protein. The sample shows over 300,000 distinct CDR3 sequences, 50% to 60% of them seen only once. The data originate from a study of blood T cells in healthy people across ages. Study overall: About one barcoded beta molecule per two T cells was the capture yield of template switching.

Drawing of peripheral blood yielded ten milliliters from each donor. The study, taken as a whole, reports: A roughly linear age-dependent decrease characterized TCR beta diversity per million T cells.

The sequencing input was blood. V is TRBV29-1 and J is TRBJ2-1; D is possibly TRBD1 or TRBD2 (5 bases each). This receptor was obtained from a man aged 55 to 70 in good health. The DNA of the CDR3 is TGCAGCGTGGGGCACTTCGAGGGGGAGCAGTTCTTC. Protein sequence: CSVGHFEGEQFF.